This entry lists 28 T cell receptor beta chains sequenced from one sample in a study of radiation and T cells in renal cell carcinoma. Profiled with immunoSEQ multiplex PCR; TCRdb holds only in-frame clones, not every one. The sample records 130,000 to 150,000 clones, nearly 90% being singletons. Specified time point: baseline pretreatment blood. Documented treatment: 15 Gy SBRT to primary tumor, nephrectomy 4 weeks later. Sequencing was performed on blood, taken from a patient whose treatment included radiotherapy and nephrectomy. These receptors were taken from a woman aged 45-65 years with renal cell carcinoma.

The chain couples TRBV9 to TRBJ1-3; the D gene is possibly TRBD1 (6 bases). In germline, CDR1 is SGDLS, CDR2 YYNGEE. CDR3 length equals 16 residues. Trimming took 3 bases from V and 1 from J, leaving 14 bases between them. The CDR3 nucleotides are TGTGCCAGCAGCGCGGGGGGCCCTTCTTCTGGAAACACCATATATTTT. Translated, it gives CASSAGGPSSGNTIYF.

This sequence joins TRBV19 and TRBJ2-1; perhaps TRBD2 as D (6 bases). This CDR3 spans 14 amino acids. Germline V gives CDR1 LNHDA, CDR2 SQIVND (reference sequence). V was clipped by 8 bases and J by 10 bases, with 21 bases between them. The CDR3 DNA reads as TGTGCCAGTTCCCCAGGGCGGCGGGGTGAGGAGCAGTTCTTC. It codes for CASSPGRRGEEQFF.

The chain joins TRBV19 to TRBJ1-1; TRBD1 might be the D (5 bases). The germline gives CDR1 LNHDA, CDR2 SQIVND (reference sequence). This CDR3 region has 15 residues. Trimming took off 1 base at V and 4 bases at J, with 13 bases between the two ends. The CDR3 loop reads CASSIGRVLGTEAFF. In DNA form, the CDR3 reads TGTGCCAGTAGTATAGGCAGGGTTTTAGGCACTGAAGCTTTCTTT.

This chain uses TRBV10-3 with TRBJ1-2; the match to TRBD1 covers 8 bases. CDR3 length equals 14 residues. Germline values: CDR1 ENHRY, CDR2 SYGVKD. V trimming: 5 bases; J trimming: 7 bases; junction bases outside the gene matches: 9. The chain's CDR3 is CAISTQGANGGYTF. The CDR3 nucleotides read TGTGCCATCAGTACTCAGGGGGCGAACGGTGGCTACACCTTC.

This rearrangement joins TRBV19 to TRBJ1-2; TRBD1 matches 7 bases. The CDR3 extends over 14 amino acids. V lost 6 bases and J lost 3; bases outside the gene matches: 7. Germline loops: CDR1 LNHDA, CDR2 SQIVND (reference sequence). CDR3 in amino acids: CASSRDREDYGYTF. The CDR3 DNA follows: TGTGCCAGTAGCCGGGACAGAGAGGACTATGGCTACACCTTC.

This chain connects TRBV5-5 to TRBJ2-3; D unclear. From germline, CDR1 is SGHKS and CDR2 YYEKEE (reference sequence). The V and J ends lost 4 bases and 2 bases respectively, with 14 bases between them. This CDR3 comprises 15 residues. CDR3 DNA sequence: TGTGCCAGCAGCGGCAACAGTGTACTCACAGATACGCAGTATTTT. Its protein product is CASSGNSVLTDTQYF.

The chain links TRBV10-3 to TRBJ2-2; D is unresolved. CDR3 size: 13 residues. Germline CDR1 reads ENHRY; CDR2 reads SYGVKD. The germline V and J ends were trimmed by 3 bases and 3 bases, with 5 bases remaining between them. In DNA, the CDR3 is TGTGCCATCAGTGACCCAGACACCGGGGAGCTGTTTTTT. Amino acids: CAISDPDTGELFF.

This clone was counted between two and nine times. The J gene is TRBJ2-1, the V gene TRBV5-1; 11 bases align to TRBD2. There are 16 residues in the CDR3. Germline CDR1 is SGHRS and CDR2 is YFSETQ. V lost 4 bases to trimming and J lost 9 bases; unmatched junction nucleotides: 12. The CDR3 sequence is CASSPRGLAGGSEQFF. The CDR3 DNA sequence: TGCGCCAGCAGCCCCCGAGGTCTAGCGGGGGGTAGTGAGCAGTTCTTC.

The gene calls are TRBV7-3 and TRBJ1-4, with D unresolved. The CDR3 is 13 amino acids. V lost 7 bases and J lost 2, with 8 bases in between. Germline values: CDR1 SGHTA, CDR2 FQGTGA. CDR3 in amino acids: CASTGWTNEKLFF. DNA of the CDR3: TGTGCCAGCACTGGATGGACTAATGAAAAACTGTTTTTT. The full variable domain, its missing parts supplied by reference TRBV7-3 and TRBJ1-4, is GAGVSQTPSNKVTEKGKYVELRCDPISGHTALYWYRQSLGQGPEFLIYFQGTGAADDSGLPNDRFFAVRPEGSVSTLKIQRTERGDSAVYLCASTGWTNEKLFFGSGTQLSVL.

V gene TRBV6-5 combines with J gene TRBJ2-5; D may correspond to TRBD1 or TRBD2 (7 bases each). Looked up from germline, CDR1 is MNHEY and CDR2 is SVGAGI. This CDR3 contains 15 residues. V dropped 5 bases and J dropped 3 bases, with 16 bases sitting between them. The CDR3 sequence is CASSRQGGWEETQYF. In DNA form, the CDR3 reads TGTGCCAGCAGTCGACAGGGAGGGTGGGAAGAGACCCAGTACTTC.

This chain's CDR3 is CASSQAGPVSGNTIYF. CDR3 in DNA: TGTGCCAGCAGCCAAGCCGGGCCCGTCTCTGGAAACACCATATATTTT. The rearrangement links TRBV4-2 to TRBJ1-3; no firm D call. This CDR3 is built from 16 residues. The V end was cut by 1 base, the J end by 0 bases, with 10 bases between. In germline, CDR1 is LGHNA, CDR2 YNFKEQ.

This chain connects TRBV4-1 to TRBJ2-7, with 9 bases matching TRBD2. Per germline, CDR1 MGHRA and CDR2 YSYEKL. The CDR3 consists of 15 residues. With 3 bases clipped from V and 3 bases from J, the junction kept 6 bases outside the gene matches. CDR3 sequence: CASSQGTSSHYEQYF. CDR3 DNA: TGCGCCAGCAGCCAGGGGACTAGCTCCCACTACGAGCAGTACTTC.

V is TRBV15 and J is TRBJ2-1, with TRBD1 matching 10 bases. After removal of 2 bases from V and 9 bases from J, the junction contained 10 bases not matched to a gene. Germline V gene lookup returns CDR1 LNHNV and CDR2 YYDKDF (reference sequence). The CDR3 loop spans 16 amino acids. The CDR3 loop reads CATSRPGQGFGGEQFF. The DNA of the CDR3 is TGTGCCACCAGCAGACCGGGACAGGGGTTCGGGGGTGAGCAGTTCTTC. Full variable domain (remainder filled in from reference TRBV15 and TRBJ2-1): DAMVIQNPRYQVTQFGKPVTLSCSQTLNHNVMYWYQQKSSQAPKLLFHYYDKDFNNEADTPDNFQSRRPNTSFCFLDIRSPGLGDTAMYLCATSRPGQGFGGEQFFGPGTRLTVL.

This CDR3 reads CASSYRPHSNQPQHF. DNA of the CDR3: TGTGCCAGCAGTTACCGGCCGCATAGCAATCAGCCCCAGCATTTT. This chain links TRBV6-5 with TRBJ1-5; D remains ambiguous. The CDR3 length is 15 residues. With 2 bases removed from V and 0 bases from J, the gap between germline ends came to 8 bases. Per germline, CDR1 MNHEY and CDR2 SVGAGI.

The chain recombines TRBV5-4 with TRBJ1-3; the D gene is possibly TRBD1 (5 bases). Germline values: CDR1 SGHNT, CDR2 YYREEE (reference sequence). The CDR3 has 14 amino acids. The V end was cut by 6 bases, the J end by 4 bases, with 14 bases between. The CDR3 DNA reads as TGTGCCAGCAACGCCCAGGGATCCGGAAACACCATATATTTT. Translation gives CASNAQGSGNTIYF.

The chain joins TRBV5-1 to TRBJ2-3; 12 bases fit TRBD2. The CDR3 sequence is 16 residues long. Trimming removed 3 bases from V and 5 bases from J; junction bases left unmatched: 7. The V gene's germline CDR1 is SGHRS and CDR2 YFSETQ. CDR3 region: CASSSRTSGVGDTQYF. In DNA, the CDR3 is TGCGCCAGCAGCTCCAGGACTAGCGGGGTAGGAGATACGCAGTATTTT.

The chain combines TRBV5-6 with TRBJ1-1, with D perhaps TRBD1 (5 bases). This CDR3 contains 18 residues. Germline-derived CDR1 and CDR2 are SGHDT and YYEEEE. V lost 0 bases and J 3 bases, leaving 21 bases between the germline ends. CDR3 loop: CASSLGGGLGVSYTEAFF. The DNA of the CDR3 is TGTGCCAGCAGCTTGGGCGGGGGTCTTGGGGTTAGTTACACTGAAGCTTTCTTT.

This chain connects TRBV11-2 to TRBJ2-5; either TRBD1 or TRBD2 may fit D (6 bases each). The V gene's germline CDR1 is SGHAT and CDR2 FQNNGV. The CDR3 is made up of 16 amino acids. The V and J ends lost 3 bases and 5 bases respectively, with 19 bases between them. CDR3 sequence (DNA): TGTGCCAGCAGCTTTTTTCCGGGGGCAGGTTTGGAGACCCAGTACTTC. Amino acids: CASSFFPGAGLETQYF. The variable domain in full, completed from reference TRBV11-2 and TRBJ2-5, reads EAGVAQSPRYKIIEKRQSVAFWCNPISGHATLYWYQQILGQGPKLLIQFQNNGVVDDSQLPKDRFSAERLKGVDSTLKIQPAKLEDSAVYLCASSFFPGAGLETQYFGPGTRLLVL.

The chain recombines TRBV7-8 with TRBJ1-5; possibly TRBD1 for D (5 bases). Trimming cost V 5 bases and J 0 bases, with 17 bases left between them. The CDR3 sequence is 17 residues long. From germline, CDR1 is SGHVS and CDR2 FQNEAQ. CDR3 sequence reads: CASSGWGGVFSNQPQHF. Written as DNA, the CDR3 is TGTGCCAGCAGCGGGTGGGGAGGGGTTTTTAGCAATCAGCCCCAGCATTTT.

V is TRBV7-2 and J is TRBJ2-7; D is ambiguous. The CDR3 length is 14 residues. CDR1 SGHTA and CDR2 FQGNSA come from the germline V gene. V was trimmed by 4 bases and J by 3 bases, leaving 13 bases between them. The CDR3 coding sequence is TGTGCCAGCAGCTCGGATCTACGGTACTACGAGCAGTACTTC. It translates to CASSSDLRYYEQYF.

The CDR3 sequence is CASEGEGATEAFF. The CDR3 DNA sequence: TGTGCCAGCGAGGGAGAAGGGGCCACTGAAGCTTTCTTT. The J gene is TRBJ1-1, the V gene TRBV2, with D maybe TRBD1 (5 bases). Trimming stripped 8 bases from V and 4 bases from J, with 14 bases between. The CDR3 sequence is 13 residues long. In germline, CDR1 is SNHLY, CDR2 FYNNEI.

V and J are TRBV2 and TRBJ2-2, with a tentative D call TRBD2 (6 bases). Germline assignment: CDR1 SNHLY and CDR2 FYNNEI. CDR3 length equals 13 residues. V was pared by 9 bases and J by 1 base, with 9 bases between. CDR3 protein: CARRDGNTGELFF. In DNA form, the CDR3 reads TGTGCCAGGCGGGACGGGAACACCGGGGAGCTGTTTTTT.

V usage is TRBV6-1 and J usage is TRBJ1-2, with no clear D. The CDR3 has 14 amino acids. Germline values: CDR1 MNHNS, CDR2 SASEGT. V was trimmed by 2 bases and J by 8 bases, leaving 15 bases between them. Here the CDR3 DNA reads TGTGCCAGCAGTGAAAGTAAGGGTTTTGGAGGCTACACCTTC. It translates to CASSESKGFGGYTF.

The chain uses TRBV5-6 and TRBJ2-7; D is possibly TRBD1 or TRBD2 (5 bases each). This CDR3 comprises 13 residues. V shed 2 bases and J shed 5 bases, with 11 bases lying between them. Per germline, CDR1 SGHDT and CDR2 YYEEEE. CDR3 coding DNA: TGTGCCAGCAGCTTAGTGGGGGTTCACGAGCAGTACTTC. Its translation is CASSLVGVHEQYF.

The chain carries TRBV9 and TRBJ2-5; 11 nucleotides align to TRBD1. Trimming removed 7 bases from V and 5 bases from J; junction bases left unmatched: 10. Germline V gene sequence: CDR1 SGDLS, CDR2 YYNGEE. CDR3 length: 15 residues. CDR3 residues: CASSGQGAVGETQYF. CDR3 sequence (DNA): TGTGCCAGCTCAGGACAGGGGGCGGTTGGTGAGACCCAGTACTTC. The variable domain in full, completed from reference TRBV9 and TRBJ2-5, reads DSGVTQTPKHLITATGQRVTLRCSPRSGDLSVYWYQQSLDQGLQFLIQYYNGEERAKGNILERFSAQQFPDLHSELNLSSLELGDSALYFCASSGQGAVGETQYFGPGTRLLVL.

This clone occurred once. The chain joins TRBV10-1 to TRBJ2-7; D is undetermined. There are 13 residues in the CDR3. Germline loops: CDR1 WNHNN, CDR2 SYGVQD (reference sequence). Trimming took off 3 bases at V and 5 bases at J, with 11 bases between the two ends. The CDR3 sequence is CASSENSWDEQYF. In DNA, the CDR3 is TGCGCCAGCAGTGAAAACTCATGGGACGAGCAGTACTTC.

The chain uses TRBV30 and TRBJ2-2, with D uncertain. The germline V gene has CDR1 GTSNPN and CDR2 SVGIG (reference sequence). Trimming removed 0 bases from V and 5 bases from J, with 10 bases in between. The CDR3 runs 14 residues. CDR3 loop: CAWSVIDGTGELFF. The CDR3 DNA reads as TGTGCCTGGAGTGTAATCGACGGTACCGGGGAGCTGTTTTTT. Looking up the rest from reference TRBV30 and TRBJ2-2 gives the full variable domain: SQTIHQWPATLVQPVGSPLSLECTVEGTSNPNLYWYRQAAGRGLQLLFYSVGIGQISSEVPQNLSASRPQDRQFILSSKKLLLSDSGFYLCAWSVIDGTGELFFGEGSRLTVL.

The chain links TRBV4-1 to TRBJ2-7, with 13 bases lining up with TRBD2. With V trimmed by 3 bases and J by 3 bases, 5 bases remained unmatched. This CDR3 has 16 amino acids. Germline V lookup: CDR1 MGHRA, CDR2 YSYEKL. CDR3 protein: CASSQQLAGGYYEQYF. The CDR3 DNA reads as TGCGCCAGCAGCCAGCAACTAGCGGGGGGGTACTACGAGCAGTACTTC.